The 29 T cell receptor beta chains below all came from one sample that was sequenced in a study of cytomegalovirus exposure and HLA in healthy donors. Produced via immunoSEQ multiplex PCR; TCRdb's table is partial and in-frame only. The data hold around 190,000 clones, with 85% observed a single time. The sequenced sample consisted of PBMCs. These receptors were taken from a young man in good health and CMV-seropositive.

CDR3 sequence (DNA): TGTGCCAGCTCACCACTACGCGGCGGTCTCGATGAAAAACTGTTTTTT. Protein product: CASSPLRGGLDEKLFF. V is TRBV18 and J is TRBJ1-4; D unresolved. The CDR3 has 16 amino acids. The germline CDR1 and CDR2 sequences are KGHSH and LQKENI. Trimming shortened V by 1 base and J by 6 bases, and 15 bases separated the two germline ends.

This clone came up once. CDR3 residues: CASSLTGGNYNEQFF. The CDR3 region has the DNA TGTGCCAGCAGCTTAACAGGGGGCAACTACAATGAGCAGTTCTTC. This rearrangement joins TRBV7-3 to TRBJ2-1, with 7 positions matching TRBD1. Germline CDR1 reads SGHTA; CDR2 reads FQGTGA. The CDR3 is 15 amino acids. Unmatched junction bases numbered 2, after V lost 0 bases and J lost 3 bases. Combining the CDR3 with reference TRBV7-3 and TRBJ2-1 gives the whole variable domain GAGVSQTPSNKVTEKGKYVELRCDPISGHTALYWYRQSLGQGPEFLIYFQGTGAADDSGLPNDRFFAVRPEGSVSTLKIQRTERGDSAVYLCASSLTGGNYNEQFFGPGTRLTVL.

The rearrangement joins TRBV29-1 to TRBJ2-5; D may be TRBD2 (6 bases). The ends were cut back, 0 bases at V and 2 bases at J, with 22 bases in the middle. The CDR3 has 18 amino acids. Germline assignment: CDR1 SQVTM and CDR2 ANQGSEA. The CDR3 loop is CSVEDLGSSGDLQETQYF. The DNA of the CDR3 is TGCAGCGTTGAAGATCTTGGAAGTTCGGGGGACCTTCAAGAGACCCAGTACTTC.

The V call is TRBV9, the J call TRBJ2-1, with 12 bases aligning to TRBD2. After removal of 4 bases from V and 13 bases from J, the junction contained 9 bases not matched to a gene. The CDR3 is made up of 14 amino acids. Germline V gene data show CDR1 as SGDLS and CDR2 as YYNGEE. The CDR3 bases are TGTGCCAGCAGCCCCCGGACTAGCGGGATTAGCCAGTTCTTC. It encodes CASSPRTSGISQFF.

The V and J genes are TRBV4-1 and TRBJ1-5; D gene ambiguous. V was clipped by 4 bases and J by 4 bases, with 11 bases between them. This CDR3 contains 14 residues. Looked up from germline, CDR1 is MGHRA and CDR2 is YSYEKL. The CDR3 nucleotides read TGCGCCAGCAGCCCGGGAGCGGGTAATCAGCCCCAGCATTTT. Translated, it gives CASSPGAGNQPQHF.

This chain connects TRBV2 to TRBJ2-7; D perhaps matches TRBD2 (5 bases). Between the trimmed V and J ends, which lost 2 bases and 0 bases, there was a span of 11 bases. Germline CDR1 SNHLY, CDR2 FYNNEI. The CDR3 loop spans 15 amino acids. The CDR3 sequence is CASSEWRRSSYEQYF. CDR3 nucleotide sequence: TGTGCCAGCAGTGAATGGCGGAGGAGCTCCTACGAGCAGTACTTC.

The rearrangement uses TRBV15 and TRBJ1-2; 7 bases are a match to TRBD1. The germline CDR1 and CDR2 sequences are LNHNV and YYDKDF (reference sequence). This CDR3 comprises 17 residues. J was trimmed by 2 bases and V by 8 bases; bases with no gene match: 17. The CDR3 region is CATGVIFTGDRNYGYTF. The DNA for the CDR3 is TGTGCCACCGGAGTAATTTTTACAGGGGACCGAAACTATGGCTACACCTTC.

This rearrangement joins TRBV7-3 to TRBJ2-2, with a possible D match to TRBD1 (6 bases). The ends were cut back, 6 bases at V and 6 bases at J, with 14 bases in the middle. Looked up from germline, CDR1 is SGHTA and CDR2 is FQGTGA. The CDR3 runs to 14 residues. Written as DNA, the CDR3 is TGTGCCAGCAGAGGGCAGGGGTTGGCCGGGGAGCTGTTTTTT. Translating gives CASRGQGLAGELFF.

V and J are TRBV7-9 and TRBJ2-7; D possibly corresponds to TRBD2 (5 bases). CDR1 is SEHNR, CDR2 FQNEAQ, per germline (reference sequence). This CDR3 is 14 amino acids long. Trimming removed 1 base from V and 2 bases from J, with 9 bases in between. The CDR3 sequence is CASSLGERAYEQYF. The CDR3 bases are TGTGCCAGCAGCTTAGGGGAGAGAGCCTACGAGCAGTACTTC.

V gene TRBV4-1 combines with J gene TRBJ1-5; 8 bases are a match to TRBD1. The J segment lost 6 bases and the V segment lost 4 bases, leaving 8 bases of the junction unmatched. There are 15 residues in the CDR3. From germline, CDR1 is MGHRA and CDR2 YSYEKL. In DNA, the CDR3 is TGCGCCAGCAGCCGCACCGGGACAGGAGGTCAGCCCCAGCATTTT. It specifies CASSRTGTGGQPQHF.

This clone was recorded only once. The V and J genes are TRBV7-2 and TRBJ1-5; no reliable D call. The V end was cut by 1 base, the J end by 0 bases, with 7 bases between. CDR1 SGHTA and CDR2 FQGNSA come from the germline V gene. There are 15 residues in the CDR3. In nucleotides, the CDR3 is TGTGCCAGCAGCTTAGTTAGTTATAGCAATCAGCCCCAGCATTTT. As protein: CASSLVSYSNQPQHF.

This rearrangement joins TRBV28 to TRBJ1-2; D is ambiguous. This CDR3 spans 14 amino acids. Looked up from germline, CDR1 is MDHEN and CDR2 is SYDVKM. V was clipped by 1 base and J by 1 base, with 7 bases between them. CDR3 nucleotide sequence: TGTGCCAGCAGTTTATCCCAGGTTAACTATGGCTACACCTTC. Protein sequence: CASSLSQVNYGYTF.

The CDR3 loop is CASSLGQNSNQPQHF. CDR3 DNA sequence: TGTGCCAGCAGCTTAGGGCAGAATAGCAATCAGCCCCAGCATTTT. The chain combines TRBV11-2 with TRBJ1-5; unclear D gene. V lost 1 base to trimming and J lost 0 bases, with 7 bases between them. There are 15 residues in the CDR3. Germline CDR1 reads SGHAT; CDR2 reads FQNNGV.

There are a few counts of this clone. The chain employs TRBV28 and TRBJ1-2, with D unresolved. The CDR3 covers 11 residues. In germline, CDR1 is MDHEN, CDR2 SYDVKM. V shed 5 bases and J shed 3 bases, with 4 bases lying between them. In nucleotides, the CDR3 is TGTGCCAGCAGTCCGGACTATGGCTACACCTTC. Amino acids: CASSPDYGYTF.

This rearrangement joins TRBV7-9 to TRBJ1-1; D unclear. Trimming removed 1 base from V and 0 bases from J, with 9 bases in between. Looked up from germline, CDR1 is SEHNR and CDR2 is FQNEAQ (reference sequence). This CDR3 is 15 amino acids long. The chain's CDR3 is CASSLGALMNTEAFF. Written as DNA, the CDR3 is TGTGCCAGCAGCTTAGGGGCGTTAATGAACACTGAAGCTTTCTTT.

The V call is TRBV30, the J call TRBJ1-5; tentatively, D is TRBD1 (5 bases). The CDR3 runs 13 residues. Germline CDR1 and CDR2: GTSNPN and SVGIG (reference sequence). The ends were cut back, 5 bases at V and 0 bases at J, with 8 bases in the middle. CDR3 sequence reads: CAWSTGSNQPQHF. The CDR3 DNA reads as TGTGCCTGGTCCACAGGTAGCAATCAGCCCCAGCATTTT.

This clone has only a few counts. This chain joins TRBV29-1 and TRBJ1-2, with D perhaps TRBD1 (5 bases). From germline, CDR1 is SQVTM and CDR2 ANQGSEA. V was pared by 3 bases and J by 8 bases, with 10 bases between. The CDR3 spans 11 residues. The CDR3 bases are TGCAGCGTTGATCCAGGGTACGGCTACACCTTC. Its protein product is CSVDPGYGYTF.

The chain links TRBV5-1 to TRBJ1-2; 7 bases are a match to TRBD1. The V and J ends lost 5 bases and 2 bases, in that order; junction bases with no gene match: 9. This CDR3 spans 15 amino acids. The germline CDR1 and CDR2 sequences are SGHRS and YFSETQ. The CDR3 sequence is CASRDLTGWNYGYTF. CDR3 nucleotide sequence: TGCGCCAGCAGGGATTTGACAGGGTGGAACTATGGCTACACCTTC. The full variable domain, its missing parts supplied by reference TRBV5-1 and TRBJ1-2, is KAGVTQTPRYLIKTRGQQVTLSCSPISGHRSVSWYQQTPGQGLQFLFEYFSETQRNKGNFPGRFSGRQFSNSRSEMNVSTLELGDSALYLCASRDLTGWNYGYTFGSGTRLTVV.

The chain is built from TRBV25-1 and TRBJ2-5, with 12 positions matching TRBD1. CDR1 MGHDK and CDR2 SYGVNS come from the germline V gene. The CDR3 contains 15 residues. Germline trimming cut 7 bases from V and 4 bases from J; bases unmatched to any gene: 7. CDR3 amino acids: CASIPGTGGSETQYF. The CDR3 nucleotides read TGTGCCAGCATTCCCGGGACAGGGGGCTCAGAGACCCAGTACTTC.

This sequence joins TRBV5-1 and TRBJ2-7, with D tentatively TRBD1 (6 bases). Germline CDR1 SGHRS, CDR2 YFSETQ. This CDR3 has 14 amino acids. With 0 bases removed from V and 1 base from J, the gap between germline ends came to 8 bases. The chain's CDR3 is CASSLGQVSYEQYF. The DNA of the CDR3 is TGCGCCAGCAGCTTGGGACAGGTTTCCTACGAGCAGTACTTC. Full variable domain (remainder filled in from reference TRBV5-1 and TRBJ2-7): KAGVTQTPRYLIKTRGQQVTLSCSPISGHRSVSWYQQTPGQGLQFLFEYFSETQRNKGNFPGRFSGRQFSNSRSEMNVSTLELGDSALYLCASSLGQVSYEQYFGPGTRLTVT.

The chain carries TRBV28 and TRBJ1-6; unclear D gene. From germline, CDR1 is MDHEN and CDR2 SYDVKM. The V and J ends lost 6 bases and 7 bases respectively, with 16 bases between them. This CDR3 comprises 15 residues. CDR3 DNA sequence: TGTGCCAGCAGCCTAACAGTGTCAGCCAATTCACCCCTCCACTTT. It is translated as CASSLTVSANSPLHF.

V usage is TRBV30 and J usage is TRBJ1-4; D unclear. Germline V gene lookup returns CDR1 GTSNPN and CDR2 SVGIG (reference sequence). The CDR3 runs to 9 residues. The V and J ends lost 1 base and 14 bases respectively, with 5 bases between them. CDR3: CAWSGPLFF. The DNA of the CDR3 is TGTGCCTGGAGTGGGCCGCTGTTTTTT.

The chain carries TRBV11-3 and TRBJ2-7, with D tentatively TRBD1 (5 bases). V lost 0 bases, J lost 0 bases, and 6 bases lay in between. Germline V CDR1 and CDR2: SGHNT, YENEEA. This CDR3 contains 14 residues. The CDR3 DNA follows: TGTGCCAGCAGCTTAGATCAGGGCTCCTACGAGCAGTACTTC. The encoded protein is CASSLDQGSYEQYF.

This clone was seen a single time. The genes are TRBV15 and TRBJ1-2, with 8 positions matching TRBD1. With 0 bases clipped from V and 11 bases from J, the junction kept 11 bases outside the gene matches. The CDR3 loop spans 15 amino acids. CDR1 and CDR2 (germline): LNHNV, YYDKDF (reference sequence). The CDR3 nucleotides are TGTGCCACCAGCAGAGATCGTTCATCAGGGGGCCGGTACACCTTC. Translating gives CATSRDRSSGGRYTF.

This rearrangement joins TRBV11-3 to TRBJ2-3, with a tentative D call TRBD2 (5 bases). Germline V gene sequence: CDR1 SGHNT, CDR2 YENEEA. The CDR3 has 14 residues. With 4 bases removed from V and 4 bases from J, the gap between germline ends came to 12 bases. The CDR3 region is CASSSSRAADTQYF. The CDR3 nucleotides read TGTGCCAGCAGCTCTTCGAGAGCGGCAGATACGCAGTATTTT.

The chain links TRBV10-3 to TRBJ1-1; 7 positions agree with TRBD1. The germline gives CDR1 ENHRY, CDR2 SYGVKD. The CDR3 consists of 13 residues. J gave up 5 bases and V 4 bases, and 4 bases lay outside the gene matches. The CDR3 DNA is TGTGCCATCAGTGGACAGGGACCTACTGAAGCTTTCTTT. Encoded protein: CAISGQGPTEAFF.

The chain recombines TRBV5-1 with TRBJ2-7; 9 bases map to TRBD1. Germline loops: CDR1 SGHRS, CDR2 YFSETQ. This CDR3 has 13 amino acids. Unmatched junction bases numbered 3, after V lost 6 bases and J lost 2 bases. DNA of the CDR3: TGCGCCAGCACGAGACAGGGGGCCTACGAGCAGTACTTC. Amino acids: CASTRQGAYEQYF.

This chain joins TRBV6-5 and TRBJ1-5, with TRBD1 matching 9 bases. V trimming: 6 bases; J trimming: 7 bases; junction bases outside the gene matches: 10. Germline V gene lookup returns CDR1 MNHEY and CDR2 SVGAGI. The CDR3 covers 15 residues. CDR3 sequence: CASSPGQGGGQPQHF. CDR3 nucleotide sequence: TGTGCCAGCAGCCCGGGACAGGGAGGTGGACAGCCCCAGCATTTT.

The chain recombines TRBV7-8 with TRBJ2-1; 8 nucleotides agree with TRBD1. Germline trimming cut 5 bases from V and 10 bases from J; bases unmatched to any gene: 7. The CDR3 length is 13 residues. Germline CDR1 SGHVS, CDR2 FQNEAQ. This chain's CDR3 is CASSPSGGGEQFF. DNA of the CDR3: TGTGCCAGCAGCCCCTCAGGGGGCGGGGAGCAGTTCTTC.